The 3 T cell receptor beta chains given below trace back to one sample, sequenced in a study of blood T cell repertoires in COVID-19. TCRdb's copy holds only in-frame clones and misses some; the assay was immunoSEQ multiplex PCR. The sample holds approximately 93,000 clones, about four fifths seen once. Sequencing was performed on peripheral blood. The source of these receptors is a woman older than 75 with acute or convalescent COVID-19.

V gene TRBV5-1 combines with J gene TRBJ1-5; possible D gene TRBD1, 5 bases. CDR3 length: 13 amino acids. Germline CDR1 reads SGHRS; CDR2 reads YFSETQ. Deletions cut 5 bases from V and 2 bases from J, with 8 bases between. The CDR3 loop reads CASSGGGNQPQHF. The CDR3 DNA reads as TGCGCCAGCAGTGGGGGGGGCAATCAGCCCCAGCATTTT.

This clone was recorded many times. This chain links TRBV7-9 with TRBJ2-7; 8 nucleotides agree with TRBD1. CDR3 length equals 15 residues. The V segment lost 3 bases and the J segment 2 bases; nucleotides outside the gene matches: 6. Germline CDR1 reads SEHNR; CDR2 reads FQNEAQ (reference sequence). The CDR3 loop is CASSLGQVNTYEQYF. In DNA, the CDR3 is TGTGCCAGCAGCTTGGGACAGGTGAACACCTACGAGCAGTACTTC.

The chain links TRBV29-1 to TRBJ2-5, with D perhaps matching TRBD2 (6 bases). The CDR3 spans 13 residues. V lost 7 bases and J 5 bases, leaving 17 bases between the germline ends. CDR1 and CDR2 (germline): SQVTM, ANQGSEA. For the CDR3, the DNA is TGCAGCGCTGACGTGCGGGAATTGGAGACCCAGTACTTC. It specifies CSADVRELETQYF.